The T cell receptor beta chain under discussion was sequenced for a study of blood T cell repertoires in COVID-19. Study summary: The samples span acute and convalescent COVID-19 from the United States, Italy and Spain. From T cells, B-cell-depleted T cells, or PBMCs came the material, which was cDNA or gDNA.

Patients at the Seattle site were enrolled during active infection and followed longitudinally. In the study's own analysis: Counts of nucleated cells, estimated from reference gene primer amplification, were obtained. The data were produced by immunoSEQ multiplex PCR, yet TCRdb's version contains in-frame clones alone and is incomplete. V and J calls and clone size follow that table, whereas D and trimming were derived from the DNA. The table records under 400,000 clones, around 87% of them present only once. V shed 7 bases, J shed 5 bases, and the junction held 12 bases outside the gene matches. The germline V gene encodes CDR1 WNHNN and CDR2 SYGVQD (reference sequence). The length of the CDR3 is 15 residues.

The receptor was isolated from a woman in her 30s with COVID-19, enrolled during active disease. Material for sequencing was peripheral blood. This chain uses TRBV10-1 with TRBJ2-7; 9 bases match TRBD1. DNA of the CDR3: TGCGCCAGCAACAAAACAGGGGGCCTGGATGACGAGCAGTACTTC. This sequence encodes CASNKTGGLDDEQYF.